Shown below are 14 T cell receptor beta chains from a single sample sequenced in a study of cytomegalovirus exposure and HLA in healthy donors (dated by TCRdb to about 2017). Libraries came from the immunoSEQ multiplex PCR assay. For the multiplex PCR, a mixture combining 60 forward primers for TCR Vbeta segments and 13 reverse primers for TCR Jbeta segments was used. TCRdb retrieved this table from immuneACCESS and kept in-frame rearrangements only. Not all clones are present; in checked studies, unresolved V genes account for under half, and no reason is known for the remainder. Present in this sample are under 150,000 clones, approximately 85% of which were seen just once. Jointly, the top ten make up roughly 1.8% of the sample. The sequenced sample was PBMCs. These TCRs come from a boy under 18 in good health and CMV-seronegative.

This clone was counted a few times. The same CDR3 arises from other DNA sequences in this sample as well. The J gene is TRBJ1-1, the V gene TRBV15; D is uncertain. This CDR3 spans 13 amino acids. Germline CDR1 and CDR2: LNHNV and YYDKDF (reference sequence). V gave up 0 bases and J gave up 3 bases, with 5 bases separating them. CDR3 amino acids: CATSRDRDTEAFF. As DNA, the CDR3 is TGTGCCACCAGCAGAGATAGAGACACTGAAGCTTTCTTT.

The chain has TRBV15 and TRBJ2-7; TRBD1 is a possible D gene (7 bases). The CDR3 is 15 residues long. The V gene lost 0 bases and the J gene lost 5 bases, with 14 bases spanning the gap. Germline V gene sequence: CDR1 LNHNV, CDR2 YYDKDF (reference sequence). The CDR3 sequence: CATSRDQGGFHEQYF. The CDR3 bases are TGTGCCACCAGCAGAGATCAGGGGGGATTCCACGAGCAGTACTTC.

The chain has TRBV9 and TRBJ2-3, with unresolved D. The CDR3 contains 15 residues. V lost 3 bases and J lost 4, with 15 bases in between. Germline CDR1 SGDLS, CDR2 YYNGEE. The CDR3 bases are TGTGCCAGCAGCGCAAGTATGGTTCTAGCAGATACGCAGTATTTT. It translates to CASSASMVLADTQYF.

V usage is TRBV5-4 and J usage is TRBJ1-1; 10 bases agree with TRBD1. The CDR3 covers 15 residues. After removal of 4 bases from V and 4 bases from J, the junction contained 7 bases not matched to a gene. From germline, CDR1 is SGHNT and CDR2 YYREEE (reference sequence). CDR3: CASSLRQGASTEAFF. The CDR3 coding sequence is TGTGCCAGCAGCCTGAGACAGGGGGCTAGCACTGAAGCTTTCTTT.

The chain is built from TRBV27 and TRBJ1-5; D is uncertain. The ends were cut back, 3 bases at V and 3 bases at J, with 18 bases in the middle. Germline assignment: CDR1 MNHEY and CDR2 SMNVEV (reference sequence). This CDR3 spans 17 amino acids. The CDR3 spells CASSFPTEQVPNQPQHF. CDR3 coding DNA: TGTGCCAGCAGTTTCCCCACCGAGCAGGTTCCCAATCAGCCCCAGCATTTT.

The rearrangement links TRBV11-2 to TRBJ2-7; D gene ambiguous. Looked up from germline, CDR1 is SGHAT and CDR2 is FQNNGV. This CDR3 comprises 12 residues. Trimming stripped 6 bases from V and 6 bases from J, with 12 bases between. CDR3 nucleotide sequence: TGTGCCAGCAGGACGCGGCAGACCGAGCAGTACTTC. Translating it yields CASRTRQTEQYF.

J is TRBJ2-2 and V is TRBV14, with a possible D match to TRBD2 (6 bases). CDR3 length equals 18 residues. In germline, CDR1 is SGHDN, CDR2 FVKESK. Trimming stripped 2 bases from V and 7 bases from J, with 23 bases between. The CDR3 reads CASSQPGRATGADGELFF. CDR3 DNA: TGTGCCAGCAGCCAACCCGGCAGGGCTACGGGAGCGGACGGGGAGCTGTTTTTT.

V usage is TRBV10-1 and J usage is TRBJ2-7; 11 nucleotides match TRBD2. The V and J ends lost 10 bases and 4 bases, in that order; junction bases with no gene match: 6. CDR1 is WNHNN and CDR2 is SYGVQD in the germline V gene (reference sequence). The CDR3 has 13 amino acids. CDR3 sequence reads: CAKLAGAEYEQYF. The CDR3 nucleotides read TGCGCCAAACTAGCGGGAGCGGAATACGAGCAGTACTTC.

The chain recombines TRBV4-3 with TRBJ2-3, with D perhaps matching TRBD2 (6 bases). The CDR3 is made up of 19 amino acids. Germline V lookup: CDR1 LGHNA, CDR2 YSLEER. The ends were cut back, 0 bases at V and 9 bases at J, with 28 bases in the middle. CDR3 protein: CASSQDKMAEGPPWRTQYF. CDR3 nucleotides: TGCGCCAGCAGCCAAGATAAGATGGCGGAGGGGCCACCTTGGCGAACGCAGTATTTT.

The chain links TRBV5-1 to TRBJ1-1, with D possibly TRBD1 on 6 matching bases. The germline V and J ends were trimmed by 4 bases and 0 bases, with 13 bases remaining between them. CDR3 length: 15 residues. Germline assignment: CDR1 SGHRS and CDR2 YFSETQ. CDR3 in amino acids: CASSPRGHLNTEAFF. CDR3 DNA sequence: TGCGCCAGCAGCCCTCGGGGACACCTGAACACTGAAGCTTTCTTT.

This clone was seen just once. The genes are TRBV4-2 and TRBJ1-2, with D unclear. Trimming removed 1 base from V and 7 bases from J, with 13 bases in between. Germline values: CDR1 LGHNA, CDR2 YNFKEQ. The CDR3 extends over 14 amino acids. Here the CDR3 reads CASSQVGTGSGYTF. CDR3 bases: TGTGCCAGCAGCCAAGTAGGAACGGGTAGTGGCTACACCTTC.

This clone has only a few counts. The chain combines TRBV7-2 with TRBJ1-6; unclear D gene. The CDR3 loop spans 14 amino acids. Germline CDR1 reads SGHTA; CDR2 reads FQGNSA. V was cut by 4 bases and J by 4 bases, with 8 bases left in between. CDR3 nucleotides: TGTGCCAGCAGCTCAGACACGTATAATTCACCCCTCCACTTT. This gives the protein CASSSDTYNSPLHF.

This clone occurred a few times. This sequence joins TRBV4-1 and TRBJ1-1, with D perhaps TRBD1 (5 bases). This CDR3 has 14 residues. The germline V gene has CDR1 MGHRA and CDR2 YSYEKL. Trimming removed 1 base at V and 6 bases at J, with 12 bases between. The CDR3 nucleotides are TGCGCCAGCAGCCAAGTTCAGGGTATGTCTGAAGCTTTCTTT. This codes for CASSQVQGMSEAFF.

The rearrangement joins TRBV28 to TRBJ1-2; D may be TRBD1 (6 bases). Trimming removed 6 bases from V and 0 bases from J, with 14 bases in between. Looked up from germline, CDR1 is MDHEN and CDR2 is SYDVKM. This CDR3 region has 15 residues. DNA of the CDR3: TGTGCCAGCAGGGTACAGGGCTTCGCTAACTATGGCTACACCTTC. Amino acid sequence: CASRVQGFANYGYTF.